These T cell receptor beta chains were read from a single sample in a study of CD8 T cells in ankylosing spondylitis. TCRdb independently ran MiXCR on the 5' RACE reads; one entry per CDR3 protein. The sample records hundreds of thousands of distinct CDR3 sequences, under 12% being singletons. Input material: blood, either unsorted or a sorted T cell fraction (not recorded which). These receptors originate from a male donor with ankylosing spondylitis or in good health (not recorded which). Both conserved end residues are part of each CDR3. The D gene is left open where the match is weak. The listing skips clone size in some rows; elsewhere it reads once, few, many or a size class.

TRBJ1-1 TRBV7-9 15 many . CASSYWGGTNTEAFF
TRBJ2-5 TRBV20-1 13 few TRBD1 CSARVTGPGTQYF
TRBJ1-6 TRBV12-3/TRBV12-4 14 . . CASSPAPGNSPLHF
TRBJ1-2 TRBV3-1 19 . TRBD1 CASTHPYVGRQGPNYGYTF
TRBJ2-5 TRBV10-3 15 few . CAISESQLKQETQYF
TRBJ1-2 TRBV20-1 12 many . CSARGQSYGYTF
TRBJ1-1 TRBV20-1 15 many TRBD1 CSARGRQGAITEAFF
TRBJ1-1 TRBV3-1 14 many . CASSLRPSSGEAFF
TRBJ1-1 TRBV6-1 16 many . CASSPPGTFSNTEAFF
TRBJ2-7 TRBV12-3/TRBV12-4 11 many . CASPPVGEQYF
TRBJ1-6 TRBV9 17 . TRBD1 CASSVAGTGYANSPLHF
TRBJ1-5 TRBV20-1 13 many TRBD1 CSARQGSLQPQHF
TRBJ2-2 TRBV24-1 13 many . CATKGEVSGELFF
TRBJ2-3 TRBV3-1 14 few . CASSPWVGADTQYF
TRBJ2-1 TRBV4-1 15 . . CASSQEGQLYNEQFF
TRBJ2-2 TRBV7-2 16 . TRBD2 CASTSSGGANTGELFF
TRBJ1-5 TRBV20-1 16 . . CSAPDPVLPSNQPQHF
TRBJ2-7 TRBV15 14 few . CATSIGGSSYEQYF
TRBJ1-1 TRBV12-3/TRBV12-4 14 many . CASRPSGVSTEAFF
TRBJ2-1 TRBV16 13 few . CASSQTRGFEQFF
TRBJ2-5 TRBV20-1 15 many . CSAEPQGQYQETQYF
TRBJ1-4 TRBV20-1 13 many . CSANLGQSEKLFF
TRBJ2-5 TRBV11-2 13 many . CASSLDRGATQYF
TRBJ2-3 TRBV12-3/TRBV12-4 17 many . CASSSLGGRPKADTQYF
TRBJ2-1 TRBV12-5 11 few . CASGLVLEQFF
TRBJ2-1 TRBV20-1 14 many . CSALKAYVGDEQFF
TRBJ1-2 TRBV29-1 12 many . CSVLTDNYGYTF
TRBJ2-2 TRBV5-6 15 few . CASSYRGLNTGELFF
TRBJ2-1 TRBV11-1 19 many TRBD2 CASSLEWTSGDSSYNEQFF
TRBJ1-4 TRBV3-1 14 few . CASSPRQRGQKLFF
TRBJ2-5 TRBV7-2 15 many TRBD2 CASSLSGTIKETQYF
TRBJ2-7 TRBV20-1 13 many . CSARETGIHEQYF
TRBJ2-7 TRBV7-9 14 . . CASSSSRQAHEQYF
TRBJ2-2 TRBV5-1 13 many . CASSSVTGGELFF
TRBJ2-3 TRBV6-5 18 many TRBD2 CASSYVLAGPAGTDTQYF
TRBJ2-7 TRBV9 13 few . CASSTLGAQEQYF
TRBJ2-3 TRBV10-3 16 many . CAISGNRDTSTDTQYF
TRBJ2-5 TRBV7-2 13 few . CASSPGEGGTQYF
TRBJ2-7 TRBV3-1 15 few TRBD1 CASSQDQSTGSEQYF
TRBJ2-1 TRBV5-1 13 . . CASSLTDYNEQFF
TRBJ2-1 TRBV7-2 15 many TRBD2 CASSSRGGSYNEQFF
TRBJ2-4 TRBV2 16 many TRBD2 CASSDPAGGRKNIQYF
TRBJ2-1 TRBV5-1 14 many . CASSLDGNYNEQFF
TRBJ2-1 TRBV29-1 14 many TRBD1 CSVEGNRGSNEQFF
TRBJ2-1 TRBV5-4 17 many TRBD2 CASSPSPTSGVYNEQFF
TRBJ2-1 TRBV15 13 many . CATSPRLDNEQFF
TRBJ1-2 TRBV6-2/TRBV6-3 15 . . CASSFVGATNYGYTF
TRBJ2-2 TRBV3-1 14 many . CASRLNDATGELFF
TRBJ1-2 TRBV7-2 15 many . CASSLVDGGDYGYTF
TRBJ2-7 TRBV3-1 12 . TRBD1 CASSLNRGEQYF
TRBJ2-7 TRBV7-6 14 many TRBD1 CASSSGDREYEQYF
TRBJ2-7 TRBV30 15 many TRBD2 CAWMGLAGASYEQYF
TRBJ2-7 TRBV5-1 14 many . CASSLDPVTYEQYF